The T cell receptor (beta chain) described here comes from a study of shared clonotypes between healthy human individuals. Here immunoSEQ multiplex PCR was the method, and the copy in TCRdb shows in-frame clones only, minus some. The sample lists more than 2 million clones; 90% to 96% were seen once. V lost 8 bases and J lost 0; bases outside the gene matches: 11. CDR3 length equals 16 residues. Germline lookup yields CDR1 LNHDA and CDR2 SQIVND (reference sequence). The chain joins TRBV19 to TRBJ2-7, with 9 positions matching TRBD2. This clonotype originated in a man aged 18 to 29 in good health. Sequencing was performed on naive CD4+ T cells sorted from blood. The subset was: CD45RA+ positively selected. As DNA, the CDR3 is TGTGCCAGTGCCCATAGCGGGGGTCCCTCCTCCTACGAGCAGTACTTC. Translated: CASAHSGGPSSYEQYF.